Listed here are 31 T cell receptor beta chains from one sample, sequenced in a study of blood T cells in healthy people across ages (dated by TCRdb to between 2014 and 2017). The method behind the library was 5' RACE. TCRdb records Illumina HiSeq 2500 as the sequencer. A second PCR of roughly 7 to 12 cycles was run with a J-beta primer mix and a sample-barcoded 5' primer. Through fastp at Q25 and MiXCR, TCRdb rebuilt clones from the public reads, retaining in-frame beta chains. All rows with the same CDR3 protein become a single entry with the most common DNA and genes. Recorded for this sample are roughly 1.5 million distinct CDR3 sequences; about 42% of them occurred a single time. Less than 5% of the sample is held by the ten biggest clonotypes. Specimen: blood. The receptors come from a woman under 30 in good health.

Points on this clonotype: Sequence at one end of the junction differs from germline and may be a read error. The genes are TRBV24-1 and TRBJ2-1; D is ambiguous. The CDR3 runs 12 residues. CDR1 and CDR2 (germline): KGHDR, SFDVKD. The CDR3 sequence is CATSEGLDERFF. The CDR3 bases are TGTGCCACCAGTGAGGGTTTGGATGAGCGGTTCTTC.

The V gene is TRBV28, the J gene TRBJ2-4, with 7 bases matching TRBD1. The J call is in doubt because the DNA end fits TRBJ2-7 better. Germline V lookup: CDR1 MDHEN, CDR2 SYDVKM. The CDR3 is 13 residues long. CDR3 amino acids: CASRTGQYYEQYF. CDR3 DNA sequence: TGTGCCAGCAGAACGGGACAGTATTACGAGCAGTACTTC.

This clonotype was counted a few times. The J gene is TRBJ1-1, the V gene TRBV12-3 or TRBV12-4; the D is unclear. V was pared by 3 bases and J by 10 bases, with 12 bases between. The CDR3 has 12 amino acids. The CDR3 nucleotides read TGTGCCAGCAGTTTGAGAGGGTTGTTAGCTTTCTTT. Translation gives CASSLRGLLAFF.

The chain uses TRBV20-1 and TRBJ2-3, with TRBD2 matching over 9 bases. V shed 8 bases and J 4 bases; nucleotides not matched to a gene: 4. The CDR3 contains 12 residues. Germline CDR1 and CDR2: DFQATT and SNEGSKA (reference sequence). CDR3 in amino acids: CSTGTSSDTQYF. The CDR3 bases are TGCAGTACCGGGACTAGCTCAGATACGCAGTATTTT.

This clonotype was seen only a few times. The V call is TRBV24-1, the J call TRBJ2-3; TRBD1 aligns across 10 bases. Trimming took 3 bases from V and 5 from J; bases not matched to a gene: 4. This CDR3 has 15 amino acids. The V gene's germline CDR1 is KGHDR and CDR2 SFDVKD. For the CDR3, the DNA is TGTGCCACCAGTGATACAGGACAGGGGGTAGATACGCAGTATTTT. Encoded protein: CATSDTGQGVDTQYF.

This clonotype was observed a few times. The junction shows a germline mismatch at one end, possibly a read error. This chain connects TRBV28 to TRBJ2-7; 12 bases are shared with TRBD2. This CDR3 has 15 residues. CDR1 and CDR2 from the germline V gene are MDHEN and SYDVKM. The DNA of the CDR3 is TGTGCTAGCAGTTTATCGACTAGCGGGAGTAACGAGCAGTACTTC. Translation gives CASSLSTSGSNEQYF.

This clonotype showed up just a few times. The chain uses TRBV7-2 and TRBJ2-3, with 8 bases fitting TRBD1. CDR1 is SGHTA, CDR2 FQGNSA, per germline. The CDR3 totals 15 residues. The V segment lost 5 bases and the J segment 3 bases; nucleotides outside the gene matches: 7. This CDR3 is CASSRDRKNTDTQYF. In nucleotides, the CDR3 is TGTGCCAGCAGCCGGGACAGGAAAAATACAGATACGCAGTATTTT. The full variable domain, with the rest looked up from reference TRBV7-2 and TRBJ2-3, is GAGVSQSPSNKVTEKGKDVELRCDPISGHTALYWYRQSLGQGLEFLIYFQGNSAPDKSGLPSDRFSAERTGGSVSTLTIQRTQQEDSAVYLCASSRDRKNTDTQYFGPGTRLTVL.

The chain combines TRBV24-1 with TRBJ2-5; 10 bases fit TRBD2. This CDR3 region has 17 residues. The trim removed 4 bases at V and 11 bases at J, leaving 18 bases unmatched. Germline assignment: CDR1 KGHDR and CDR2 SFDVKD. The DNA of the CDR3 is TGTGCCACCAGTGACGTCACTACTAGCGGGACTTTGAATGAGCAGTACTTC. Translation: CATSDVTTSGTLNEQYF.

This clonotype was counted a few times. This chain uses TRBV12-3 or TRBV12-4 with TRBJ1-2; D ambiguous. V was trimmed by 0 bases and J by 4 bases, leaving 9 bases between them. CDR3 length: 14 amino acids. The CDR3 spells CASSLAPVAYGYTF. As DNA, the CDR3 is TGTGCCAGCAGTTTAGCCCCGGTGGCCTATGGCTACACCTTC.

This clonotype has only a few counts. The chain links TRBV7-2 to TRBJ1-2, with D possibly TRBD1 on 6 matching bases. Trimming stripped 1 base from V and 4 bases from J, with 19 bases between. Germline V gene sequence: CDR1 SGHTA, CDR2 FQGNSA. The CDR3 has 17 amino acids. The CDR3 sequence is CASSLDGGALSFYGYTF. CDR3 DNA sequence: TGTGCCAGCAGCTTAGATGGGGGGGCTCTGAGCTTCTATGGCTACACCTTC.

The gene calls are TRBV7-6 and TRBJ2-7; no firm D call. The CDR3 is 13 amino acids. The V gene lost 2 bases and the J gene lost 5 bases, with 10 bases spanning the gap. CDR1 is SGHVS, CDR2 FNYEAQ, per germline. CDR3 protein: CASSLKPGHEQYF. In DNA, the CDR3 is TGTGCCAGCAGCTTAAAACCTGGACACGAGCAGTACTTC. Using reference TRBV7-6 and TRBJ2-7 for the parts outside the CDR3, the full variable domain is GAGVSQSPRYKVTKRGQDVALRCDPISGHVSLYWYRQALGQGPEFLTYFNYEAQQDKSGLPNDRFSAERPEGSISTLTIQRTEQRDSAMYRCASSLKPGHEQYFGPGTRLTVT.

This chain joins TRBV3-1 and TRBJ2-1, with 8 nucleotides matching TRBD2. With V trimmed by 0 bases and J by 1 base, 5 bases remained unmatched. This CDR3 region has 17 residues. Looked up from germline, CDR1 is LGHDT and CDR2 is YNNKEL (reference sequence). The CDR3 loop is CASSQDRASGSYNEQFF. CDR3 bases: TGTGCCAGCAGCCAAGATCGGGCTAGCGGGTCCTACAATGAGCAGTTCTTC.

Turning to this clonotype: The junction differs from germline at one of its ends, possibly a read error. The chain joins TRBV3-1 to TRBJ1-2, with TRBD1 as a possible D gene (6 bases). The CDR3 is 14 amino acids. CDR1 is LGHDT, CDR2 YNNKEL, per germline (reference sequence). In DNA form, the CDR3 reads TGTGCCGGCAGCCAAACAGGGTTCGGTTATGGCTACACCTTC. It encodes CAGSQTGFGYGYTF.

This chain joins TRBV5-1 and TRBJ1-2, with 7 bases aligning to TRBD1. CDR3 size: 12 residues. V dropped 4 bases and J dropped 8; count of bases not matched to a gene: 5. Germline V gene sequence: CDR1 SGHRS, CDR2 YFSETQ. The CDR3 loop reads CASSLTGQGYTF. CDR3 nucleotides: TGCGCCAGCAGCCTGACAGGGCAAGGCTACACCTTC.

Regarding this clonotype: The conserved phenylalanine or tryptophan normally closing the CDR3 is absent here, so this likely arose from a read error. The genes are TRBV4-2 and TRBJ2-1; 10 bases are a match to TRBD2. J lost 8 bases, V lost 5 bases, and 6 bases had no gene match. CDR1 LGHNA and CDR2 YNFKEQ come from the germline V gene. The CDR3 is 14 amino acids. The CDR3 sequence is CASSGTSGIDEQFY. CDR3 nucleotide sequence: TGTGCCAGCAGCGGAACTAGCGGGATCGATGAGCAGTTCTAC.

The chain carries TRBV25-1 and TRBJ2-3, with 7 nucleotides matching TRBD2. The germline CDR1 and CDR2 sequences are MGHDK and SYGVNS. V dropped 6 bases and J dropped 5; count of bases not matched to a gene: 5. The CDR3 consists of 13 residues. The CDR3 region has the DNA TGTGCCAGCAGGAGGGGAGGGAAAGATACGCAGTATTTT. It codes for CASRRGGKDTQYF.

The chain is built from TRBV5-4 and TRBJ2-6; D unresolved. This CDR3 contains 17 residues. Looked up from germline, CDR1 is SGHNT and CDR2 is YYREEE (reference sequence). The ends were cut back, 0 bases at V and 1 base at J, with 11 bases in the middle. This chain's CDR3 is CASSLDPAESGANVLTF. DNA of the CDR3: TGTGCCAGCAGCTTGGATCCCGCGGAGTCTGGGGCCAACGTCCTGACTTTC.

The gene calls are TRBV12-3 or TRBV12-4 and TRBJ1-5; D gene uncertain. Trimming removed 6 bases at V and 5 bases at J, with 11 bases between. The CDR3 is 13 amino acids. Written as DNA, the CDR3 is TGTGCCAGCAGGTCCCGGGTAGATCAGCCCCAGCATTTT. This translates into CASRSRVDQPQHF.

This clonotype was seen ten or more times. The chain combines TRBV4-1 with TRBJ2-7; D unresolved. This CDR3 is built from 13 residues. Germline V lookup: CDR1 MGHRA, CDR2 YSYEKL. V dropped 1 base and J dropped 4 bases, with 8 bases sitting between them. The CDR3 DNA sequence: TGCGCCAGCAGCCAAGGGGTACTGTACGAGCAGTACTTC. This translates into CASSQGVLYEQYF.

The V and J genes are TRBV28 and TRBJ2-4; 8 bases are a match to TRBD2. TRBJ2-7 matches the DNA end more closely, so the J call is doubtful. The CDR3 length is 13 residues. From germline, CDR1 is MDHEN and CDR2 SYDVKM. CDR3: CASRNGGAYEQYF. DNA for the CDR3: TGTGCCAGCAGGAACGGGGGGGCCTACGAGCAGTACTTC.

The V call is TRBV6-2 or TRBV6-3, the J call TRBJ2-1, with TRBD1 identical over 8 bases. The J segment lost 2 bases and the V segment lost 7 bases, leaving 4 bases of the junction unmatched. The CDR3 is 14 residues long. Germline V gene lookup returns CDR1 MNHEY and CDR2 SVGEGT. CDR3 amino acids: CASTDRGAYNEQFF. The CDR3 DNA reads as TGTGCCAGCACCGACAGGGGTGCCTACAATGAGCAGTTCTTC.

On this clonotype itself: Germline is not matched at one junction end, which may reflect a read error. The chain uses TRBV4-1 and TRBJ1-2, with a tentative D call TRBD1 (5 bases). This CDR3 contains 15 residues. Germline V gene data show CDR1 as MGHRA and CDR2 as YSYEKL. CDR3 in amino acids: CASSQTGPSIYGCTF. In nucleotides, the CDR3 is TGCGCCAGCAGCCAAACGGGACCCTCTATCTATGGCTGCACCTTC.

The rearrangement uses TRBV29-1 and TRBJ2-1; a weak D match, TRBD1 (6 bases). V was pared by 8 bases and J by 0 bases, with 17 bases between. Germline lookup yields CDR1 SQVTM and CDR2 ANQGSEA. The CDR3 has 15 amino acids. The CDR3 loop reads CSTGRDTSSYNEQFF. The CDR3 nucleotides are TGCAGCACAGGCCGGGACACCAGCTCCTACAATGAGCAGTTCTTC.

The gene calls are TRBV2 and TRBJ1-5, with D possibly TRBD1 on 6 matching bases. Trimming shortened V by 7 bases and J by 2 bases, and 27 bases separated the two germline ends. CDR1 SNHLY and CDR2 FYNNEI come from the germline V gene. The CDR3 totals 19 residues. The CDR3 nucleotides read TGTGCCAGCACTCGCGTCAATCTAGGGGGAATATGGGGCAATCAGCCCCAGCATTTT. Amino acids: CASTRVNLGGIWGNQPQHF.

The chain is built from TRBV27 and TRBJ2-2, with D unclear. V was cut by 3 bases and J by 2 bases, with 10 bases left in between. The CDR3 loop spans 15 amino acids. Germline assignment: CDR1 MNHEY and CDR2 SMNVEV (reference sequence). CDR3 residues: CASSFFLPNTGELFF. CDR3 DNA: TGTGCCAGCAGTTTTTTCCTCCCTAACACCGGGGAGCTGTTTTTT.

The chain joins TRBV11-2 to TRBJ2-3; D remains ambiguous. Germline CDR1 is SGHAT and CDR2 is FQNNGV. Between the trimmed V and J ends, which lost 2 bases and 5 bases, there was a span of 8 bases. This CDR3 region has 13 residues. As DNA, the CDR3 is TGTGCCAGCAGCTTATGGAGAGAAGATACGCAGTATTTT. Amino acid sequence: CASSLWREDTQYF.

This clonotype was detected only a few times. The chain couples TRBV10-3 to TRBJ2-3, with TRBD2 matching 14 bases. Germline assignment: CDR1 ENHRY and CDR2 SYGVKD. This CDR3 is built from 13 residues. Trimming removed 9 bases from V and 5 bases from J; junction bases left unmatched: 1. The CDR3 region has the DNA TGTGCCATAGGGACTAGCGGGAGAGATACGCAGTATTTT. Its protein is CAIGTSGRDTQYF.

This clonotype was seen only once. The chain is built from TRBV13 and TRBJ1-2; tentatively, D is TRBD1 (6 bases). The germline V gene has CDR1 PRHDT and CDR2 FYEKMQ (reference sequence). With 6 bases removed from V and 5 bases from J, the gap between germline ends came to 13 bases. This CDR3 region has 13 residues. The CDR3 protein is CASRSRTAYGYTF. In DNA, the CDR3 is TGTGCCAGCAGATCGCGGACAGCATATGGCTACACCTTC.

This clonotype appeared a few times. The chain has TRBV4-3 and TRBJ2-5, with TRBD1 as a possible D gene (6 bases). The J call may be mistaken, given a closer DNA end match to TRBJ2-7. CDR3 length: 14 amino acids. The germline CDR1 and CDR2 sequences are LGHNA and YSLEER. CDR3 region: CASSQATQGFEQYF. In DNA, the CDR3 is TGCGCCAGCAGCCAAGCGACCCAGGGGTTCGAGCAGTACTTC.

The chain joins TRBV20-1 to TRBJ2-1; D is perhaps TRBD1 (5 bases). The CDR3 is 13 residues long. V was trimmed by 6 bases and J by 0 bases, leaving 9 bases between them. Germline V gene sequence: CDR1 DFQATT, CDR2 SNEGSKA (reference sequence). CDR3: CSAHRSSYNEQFF. The CDR3 coding sequence is TGCAGTGCCCACAGGAGCTCCTACAATGAGCAGTTCTTC.

The DNA for the CDR3 is TGTGCCAGCAGCTTAGTAGATTGGGGAGATACGCAGTATTTT. Translated: CASSLVDWGDTQYF. The V call is TRBV7-2, the J call TRBJ2-3; D gene unclear. This CDR3 comprises 14 residues. The germline V gene encodes CDR1 SGHTA and CDR2 FQGNSA. The V gene lost 1 base and the J gene lost 5 bases, with 10 bases spanning the gap.